The next 11 T cell receptor beta chains were all read from a single sample in a study of T-cell memory formation after mild COVID-19. TCRdb passed the 5' RACE reads through MiXCR, listing each CDR3 protein once. The sample gives roughly 350,000 distinct CDR3 sequences, approximately 29% of which show up once; approximately 13% is in the top ten. Sequenced input: PBMCs or a T cell subset sorted from them (not recorded which). The receptors originated from an adult woman who had mild COVID-19 (a few samples of this study predate the infection). Cell type and time point are not known.

The chain recombines TRBV5-1 with TRBJ2-4, with 7 positions matching TRBD1. This CDR3 region has 14 residues. In germline, CDR1 is SGHRS, CDR2 YFSETQ. Losses at the gene ends were 4 bases for V and 5 bases for J; bases not matched to a gene: 6. The CDR3 sequence: CASSRMTGQNIQYF. CDR3 in DNA: TGCGCCAGCAGCCGAATGACAGGGCAAAACATTCAGTACTTC.

V gene TRBV6-5 combines with J gene TRBJ2-1; 7 bases are shared with TRBD2. The CDR3 spans 12 residues. CDR1 MNHEY and CDR2 SVGAGI come from the germline V gene. V shed 2 bases, J shed 8 bases, and the junction held 0 bases outside the gene matches. This CDR3 reads CASSYGGDEQFF. The CDR3 DNA sequence: TGTGCCAGCAGTTACGGGGGGGATGAGCAGTTCTTC.

This clonotype was found a few times. This chain connects TRBV12-5 to TRBJ2-1; 8 positions match TRBD2. Germline V gene sequence: CDR1 LGHNT, CDR2 FRNRAP. V shed 1 base and J 5 bases; nucleotides not matched to a gene: 1. This CDR3 region has 14 residues. DNA of the CDR3: TGTGCTAGTGGTTTGGCGGGAGGGCACAATGAGCAGTTCTTC. Protein: CASGLAGGHNEQFF.

This clonotype came up a few times. This rearrangement joins TRBV24-1 to TRBJ2-1; 8 bases fit TRBD2. Germline CDR1 is KGHDR and CDR2 is SFDVKD. V lost 4 bases and J lost 7; bases outside the gene matches: 17. There are 18 residues in the CDR3. CDR3 region: CATSDVTGLDRGRNEQFF. CDR3 sequence (DNA): TGTGCCACCAGTGACGTTACGGGACTAGATAGGGGTAGGAATGAGCAGTTCTTC.

This clonotype was counted only a few times. The gene calls are TRBV20-1 and TRBJ2-1; TRBD2 aligns across 11 bases. The CDR3 runs to 16 residues. V shed 0 bases, J shed 4 bases, and the junction held 5 bases outside the gene matches. The germline V gene has CDR1 DFQATT and CDR2 SNEGSKA (reference sequence). CDR3 DNA sequence: TGCAGTGCTAGAGACTCGGGACTAGCGGCTTACAATGAGCAGTTCTTC. This sequence encodes CSARDSGLAAYNEQFF.

The V and J genes are TRBV29-1 and TRBJ1-1; possibly TRBD1 for D (5 bases). Germline CDR1 SQVTM, CDR2 ANQGSEA. The CDR3 totals 13 residues. Trimming removed 5 bases at V and 4 bases at J, with 14 bases between. The CDR3 loop is CSVLTGGGTEAFF. The DNA for the CDR3 is TGCAGCGTTCTGACCGGGGGGGGCACTGAAGCTTTCTTT.

The CDR3 region is CASSQIADTQYF. CDR3 sequence (DNA): TGTGCCAGCAGCCAAATAGCAGATACGCAGTATTTT. J is TRBJ2-3 and V is TRBV7-9; D is uncertain. Germline V gives CDR1 SEHNR, CDR2 FQNEAQ (reference sequence). The CDR3 extends over 12 amino acids. The ends were cut back, 5 bases at V and 4 bases at J, with 7 bases in the middle.

The rearrangement uses TRBV6-7 and TRBJ2-6; D is perhaps TRBD2 (5 bases). TRBV6-7 is flagged as an ORF with uncertain function. V lost 4 bases and J lost 2, with 15 bases in between. The CDR3 sequence is 17 residues long. CDR3 region: CASSSPTGRAGANVLTF. The CDR3 region has the DNA TGTGCCAGCAGTTCACCGACTGGGAGAGCTGGGGCCAACGTCCTGACTTTC.

This clonotype was recorded a few times. The rearrangement uses TRBV10-2 and TRBJ2-1; TRBD1 matches 8 bases. With V trimmed by 6 bases and J by 8 bases, 6 bases remained unmatched. The germline gives CDR1 WSHSY, CDR2 SAAADI. CDR3 length equals 13 residues. The CDR3 coding sequence is TGCGCCAGCAGGACAGGGGTATTGGATGAGCAGTTCTTC. Protein product: CASRTGVLDEQFF.

CDR3 protein: CASSRSTSGGYNEQFF. CDR3 nucleotide sequence: TGTGCCAGCAGCCGATCTACTAGCGGGGGATACAATGAGCAGTTCTTC. The V gene is TRBV5-4, the J gene TRBJ2-1; 11 bases are shared with TRBD2. The V gene's germline CDR1 is SGHNT and CDR2 YYREEE (reference sequence). The CDR3 is 16 residues long. Losses at the gene ends were 4 bases for V and 4 bases for J; bases not matched to a gene: 7.

V usage is TRBV7-2 and J usage is TRBJ2-7, with 11 nucleotides matching TRBD1. Trimming at V came to 1 base and at J to 1 base, leaving 3 bases not matched to a gene. The CDR3 extends over 16 amino acids. Germline V gene sequence: CDR1 SGHTA, CDR2 FQGNSA. Here the CDR3 DNA reads TGTGCCAGCAGCTTAGGGACAGGGGGCTCGTCCTACGAGCAGTACTTC. It translates to CASSLGTGGSSYEQYF.